This is a list of T cell receptor beta chains from one sample in a study of beta chain features in type 1 diabetes. Sequencing used immunoSEQ multiplex PCR; TCRdb keeps in-frame clones, though not all of them. The data contain about 620,000 clones, 15% to 18% of them singletons. The sample was naive CD4+ T cells from blood. The receptor source for this set is a man aged 18 to 30 in good health. Both conserved end residues are part of each CDR3. Fields, in order: clone size, V gene, D gene, J gene, CDR3 protein, CDR3 DNA. The D gene is left open where the match is weak. A row's size may be missing; if present it is once, few, many or a size class.

-	TRBV6-5	-	TRBJ2-3	CASGPGGPVDTQYF	TGTGCCAGCGGGCCCGGGGGGCCGGTAGATACGCAGTATTTT
-	TRBV18	TRBD2	TRBJ2-1	CASSARGTSGYNEQFF	TGTGCCAGCTCAGCCAGGGGGACTAGCGGCTACAATGAGCAGTTCTTC
few	TRBV7-6	-	TRBJ1-1	CASSQIQGPRRNTEAFF	TGTGCCAGCAGTCAGATACAGGGACCACGGAGGAACACTGAAGCTTTCTTT
-	TRBV6-5	-	TRBJ1-5	CASSYSSPASRPQHF	TGTGCCAGCAGTTACTCCTCCCCGGCCAGTCGGCCCCAGCATTTT
-	TRBV11-2	TRBD1	TRBJ2-3	CASSLRDRWGDTQYF	TGTGCCAGCAGCTTAAGGGACAGGTGGGGAGATACGCAGTATTTT
few	TRBV27	-	TRBJ1-2	CASRQENGYTF	TGTGCCAGCCGGCAGGAGAATGGCTACACCTTC
-	TRBV5-1	-	TRBJ2-5	CASSLAGQQETQYF	TGCGCCAGCAGCTTGGCCGGGCAGCAGGAGACCCAGTACTTC
-	TRBV7-2	TRBD1	TRBJ2-7	CASSPGWGTGAYEQYF	TGTGCCAGCAGCCCCGGTTGGGGGACAGGGGCCTACGAGCAGTACTTC
-	TRBV4-1	-	TRBJ2-7	CASSQVIFVDEQYF	TGCGCCAGCAGCCAAGTAATTTTCGTGGACGAGCAGTACTTC
-	TRBV18	-	TRBJ2-5	CASSPVSVKTQYF	TGTGCCAGCTCACCAGTTTCGGTGAAGACCCAGTACTTC
few	TRBV6-6	TRBD1	TRBJ1-2	CASSSFLDRRDGYTF	TGTGCCAGCAGTTCCTTTTTGGACAGGCGGGACGGCTACACCTTC
few	TRBV4-3	TRBD1	TRBJ1-2	CASSQLGQGEYGYTF	TGCGCCAGCAGCCAATTAGGACAGGGGGAGTATGGCTACACCTTC
few	TRBV7-9	TRBD2	TRBJ2-1	CASSLRREGRNEQFF	TGTGCCAGCAGCTTGCGGCGGGAGGGCCGCAATGAGCAGTTCTTC
many	TRBV18	TRBD2	TRBJ2-2	CASSRGLANTGELFF	TGTGCCAGCTCACGGGGACTAGCGAACACCGGGGAGCTGTTTTTT
-	TRBV4-1	TRBD2	TRBJ2-3	CASSQGGGRSTDTQYF	TGCGCCAGCAGCCAAGGAGGCGGGAGAAGCACAGATACGCAGTATTTT
-	TRBV5-4	TRBD2	TRBJ2-3	CASSLGGLAGETDTQYF	TGTGCCAGCAGCTTGGGGGGACTAGCGGGAGAAACAGATACGCAGTATTTT
few	TRBV7-9	-	TRBJ1-4	CAIDWTGNEKLFF	TGTGCCATCGATTGGACGGGGAATGAAAAACTGTTTTTT
few	TRBV29-1	TRBD1	TRBJ2-7	CSVEGQGAGEQYF	TGCAGCGTTGAGGGACAGGGGGCGGGCGAGCAGTACTTC
few	TRBV28	TRBD1	TRBJ2-7	CASSPRDRVAMEQYF	TGTGCCAGCAGTCCCCGGGACAGGGTGGCTATGGAGCAGTACTTC
-	TRBV5-4	-	TRBJ1-1	CASSLIPGEPEAFF	TGTGCCAGCAGCTTGATTCCAGGGGAGCCCGAAGCTTTCTTT
many	TRBV10-3	-	TRBJ1-1	CAISDRASPEAFF	TGTGCCATCAGTGACAGGGCGTCCCCTGAAGCTTTCTTT
-	TRBV13	TRBD1	TRBJ1-1	CASSSLLRQGKGAFF	TGTGCCAGCAGCTCTCTTCTGAGACAGGGAAAGGGAGCTTTCTTT
-	TRBV4-1	-	TRBJ1-4	CASSPPASEKLFF	TGCGCCAGCAGCCCTCCCGCCTCTGAAAAACTGTTTTTT
-	TRBV28	-	TRBJ2-3	CAKPSTDTQYF	TGTGCCAAGCCTAGCACAGATACGCAGTATTTT
-	TRBV5-4	TRBD2	TRBJ2-1	CASSPLMWREGNEQFF	TGTGCCAGCAGCCCACTTATGTGGCGGGAGGGTAATGAGCAGTTCTTC
-	TRBV16	-	TRBJ1-4	CASSQSGEKLFF	TGTGCCAGCAGCCAATCCGGGGAAAAACTGTTTTTT
few	TRBV10-3	TRBD1	TRBJ1-3	CAGQGGSGNTIYF	TGTGCCGGGCAGGGGGGCTCTGGAAACACCATATATTTT
few	TRBV28	TRBD1	TRBJ1-2	CASSSPGQGNGYTF	TGTGCCAGCAGCTCTCCGGGACAGGGTAACGGCTACACCTTC
-	TRBV5-1	-	TRBJ1-5	CASSLNPSNQPQHF	TGCGCCAGCAGCTTAAACCCTAGCAATCAGCCCCAGCATTTT
-	TRBV4-3	-	TRBJ1-5	CASSQDGTPNQPQHF	TGCGCCAGCAGCCAAGACGGGACACCCAATCAGCCCCAGCATTTT
few	TRBV30	-	TRBJ1-1	CAWSPQGREAFF	TGTGCCTGGAGTCCTCAGGGACGTGAAGCTTTCTTT
few	TRBV19	-	TRBJ2-1	CASSLQGSLTDEQFF	TGTGCCAGTAGCTTACAGGGATCCCTAACTGATGAGCAGTTCTTC
few	TRBV30	-	TRBJ2-7	CAWSVGSAYEQYF	TGTGCCTGGAGTGTGGGGTCGGCCTACGAGCAGTACTTC
-	TRBV28	-	TRBJ2-5	CASRGGRGDKYF	TGTGCCAGCAGAGGAGGTCGCGGGGACAAGTACTTC
many	TRBV28	TRBD1	TRBJ2-7	CAGGQIYEQYF	TGTGCCGGGGGACAGATCTACGAGCAGTACTTC
once	TRBV7-8	-	TRBJ2-7	CASSLPSAPRPVEQYF	TGTGCCAGCAGCTTGCCCTCGGCCCCTCGACCGGTCGAGCAGTACTTC
-	TRBV25-1	TRBD1	TRBJ1-6	CASSAGGALHF	TGTGCCAGCAGCGCAGGGGGCGCCCTCCACTTT
-	TRBV21-1	-	TRBJ2-1	CASKYRPGLTYNEQFF	TGTGCCAGCAAGTATCGGCCCGGACTAACCTACAATGAGCAGTTCTTC
-	TRBV28	-	TRBJ2-2	CAYGTNTGELFF	TGTGCCTACGGCACGAACACCGGGGAGCTGTTTTTT
few	TRBV29-1	TRBD2	TRBJ2-7	CSVLPGAGGAYEQYF	TGCAGCGTCCTCCCAGGGGCGGGGGGGGCCTACGAGCAGTACTTC
-	TRBV19	-	TRBJ2-3	CASRRIRGTGTDTQYF	TGTGCCAGTAGAAGAATTCGCGGGACGGGTACAGATACGCAGTATTTT
few	TRBV5-6	TRBD1	TRBJ2-2	CASSSSGTGITGELFF	TGTGCCAGCAGCTCCTCCGGGACAGGGATCACCGGGGAGCTGTTTTTT
few	TRBV5-1	TRBD1	TRBJ2-7	CASSLVTGSTYEQYF	TGCGCCAGCAGCTTGGTGACAGGGAGCACCTACGAGCAGTACTTC
few	TRBV7-3	-	TRBJ2-7	CASSLSRENEQYF	TGTGCCAGCAGCTTGAGCAGGGAGAACGAGCAGTACTTC
few	TRBV4-2	-	TRBJ2-7	CASSQDLLPTTYEQYF	TGTGCCAGCAGCCAAGATTTACTACCCACCACCTACGAGCAGTACTTC
few	TRBV25-1	TRBD1	TRBJ1-4	CASRLGTGVREKLFF	TGTGCCAGCAGGCTTGGGACAGGGGTGAGGGAAAAACTGTTTTTT
-	TRBV27	-	TRBJ1-1	CASSLSRRGGANTEAFF	TGTGCCAGCAGTTTATCGAGGCGAGGGGGGGCTAACACTGAAGCTTTCTTT